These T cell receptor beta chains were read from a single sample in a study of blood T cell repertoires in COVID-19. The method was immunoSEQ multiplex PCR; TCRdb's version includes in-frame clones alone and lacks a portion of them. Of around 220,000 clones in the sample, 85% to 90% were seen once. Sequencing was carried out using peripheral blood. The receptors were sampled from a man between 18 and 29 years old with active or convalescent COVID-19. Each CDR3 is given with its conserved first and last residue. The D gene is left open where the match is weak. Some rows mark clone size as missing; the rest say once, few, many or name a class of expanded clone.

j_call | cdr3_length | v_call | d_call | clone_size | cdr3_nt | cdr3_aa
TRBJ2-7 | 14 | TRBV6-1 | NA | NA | TGTGCCAGCAGTGAACCCGGGAGCTCCTACGAGCAGTACTTC | CASSEPGSSYEQYF
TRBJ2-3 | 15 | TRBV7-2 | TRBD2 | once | TGTGCCAGCAGCTTAGGACTAGCGGCTACAGATACGCAGTATTTT | CASSLGLAATDTQYF
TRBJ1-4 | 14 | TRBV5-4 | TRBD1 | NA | TGTGCCAGCAGCCGGGACAGGGTAGATGAAAAACTGTTTTTT | CASSRDRVDEKLFF
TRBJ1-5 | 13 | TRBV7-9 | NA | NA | TGTGCCAGCAGCTTATGGAGCGGGACGGCGCATCATTTT | CASSLWSGTAHHF
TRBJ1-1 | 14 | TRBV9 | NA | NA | TGTGCCAGCAGCGTAGCTTTCGGGAACACTGAAGCTTTCTTT | CASSVAFGNTEAFF
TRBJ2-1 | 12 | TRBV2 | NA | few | TGTGCCAGCAGCTCAGACTGGAATGAGCAGTTCTTC | CASSSDWNEQFF
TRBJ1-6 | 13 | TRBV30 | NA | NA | TGTGCCTGGAGTGGGGAGTCAAGTTCACCCCTCCACTTT | CAWSGESSSPLHF
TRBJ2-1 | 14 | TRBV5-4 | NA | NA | TGTGCCAGCAGCCACCGGGACACATACAATGAGCAGTTCTTC | CASSHRDTYNEQFF
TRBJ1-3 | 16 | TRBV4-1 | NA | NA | TGCGCCAGCAGCCCCCCCCAGGCGTTCTCTGGAAACACCATATATTTT | CASSPPQAFSGNTIYF
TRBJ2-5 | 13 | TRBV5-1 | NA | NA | TGCGCCAGCAGCATTCAGGGAGGAGAGACCCAGTACTTC | CASSIQGGETQYF
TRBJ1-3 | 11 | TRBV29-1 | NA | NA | TGCAGCGTTGGGACAGCCGTGGCCATATATTTT | CSVGTAVAIYF
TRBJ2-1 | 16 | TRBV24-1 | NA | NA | TGTGCCACCAGTGATCCAGACACGCACTCCTACAATGAGCAGTTCTTC | CATSDPDTHSYNEQFF
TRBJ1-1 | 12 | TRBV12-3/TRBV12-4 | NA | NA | TGTGCCAGCAGGCTGGAGGTCACTGAAGCTTTCTTT | CASRLEVTEAFF
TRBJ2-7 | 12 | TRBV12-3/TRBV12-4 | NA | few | TGTGCCAGCAGTCCCGACAGCTACGAGCAGTACTTC | CASSPDSYEQYF
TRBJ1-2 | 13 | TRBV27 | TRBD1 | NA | TGTGCCAGCACTCGGACAGGGGGTTATGGCTACACCTTC | CASTRTGGYGYTF
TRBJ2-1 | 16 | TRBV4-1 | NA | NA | TGCGCCAGCAGCCAAGGTAACGCGGCAAGGGGGAATGAGCAGTTCTTC | CASSQGNAARGNEQFF
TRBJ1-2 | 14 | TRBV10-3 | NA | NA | TGTGCCATCAGTGATCTCCAGGTCAACTATGGCTACACCTTC | CAISDLQVNYGYTF
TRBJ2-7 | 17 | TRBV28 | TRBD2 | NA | TGTGCCAGCAGTTGGTGGGGCGGGCTAGCGGGATCCTACGAGCAGTACTTC | CASSWWGGLAGSYEQYF
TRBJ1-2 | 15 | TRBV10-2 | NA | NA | TGCGCCAGCAGTGAGTCCCCCGTCGGCAGCGATGGCTACACCTTC | CASSESPVGSDGYTF
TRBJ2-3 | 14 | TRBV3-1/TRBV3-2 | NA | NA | TGTGCCAGCAGCCAATCTTCGGGAAGAGATACGCAGTATTTT | CASSQSSGRDTQYF
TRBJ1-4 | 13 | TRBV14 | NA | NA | TGTGCCAGCAGCCAAAATTTAAATGAAAAACTGTTTTTT | CASSQNLNEKLFF
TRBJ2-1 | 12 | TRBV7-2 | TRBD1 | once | TGTGCCAGCAGCTCGGACAGGATTCAGCAGTTCTTC | CASSSDRIQQFF
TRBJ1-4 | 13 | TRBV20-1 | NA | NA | TGCAGTGCTAGTCCGCCCGCGAAGGAAAAACTGTTTTTT | CSASPPAKEKLFF
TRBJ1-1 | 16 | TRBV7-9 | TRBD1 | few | TGTGCCAGCAGCTCCCGACAGGGGAAGGGAATGACTGAAGCTTTCTTT | CASSSRQGKGMTEAFF
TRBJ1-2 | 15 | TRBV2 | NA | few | TGTGCCAGCAGTGTAGATACCGCCCCCCAAAATGGCTACACCTTC | CASSVDTAPQNGYTF
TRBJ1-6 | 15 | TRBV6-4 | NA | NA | TGTGCCAGCAGCTTGGAACTGGGAGAAAATTCACCCCTCCACTTT | CASSLELGENSPLHF
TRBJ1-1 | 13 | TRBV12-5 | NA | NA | TGTGCTAGTGGTTCGGTCCCGAGCACTGAAGCTTTCTTT | CASGSVPSTEAFF
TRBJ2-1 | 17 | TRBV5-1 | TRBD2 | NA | TGCGCCAGCAGCTTGGAGACTAGCGGACTCCCCTCCAATGAGCAGTTCTTC | CASSLETSGLPSNEQFF
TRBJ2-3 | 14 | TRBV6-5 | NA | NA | TGTGCCAGCAGGTCCCGGGTCGGCCGGGTTACGCAGTATTTT | CASRSRVGRVTQYF
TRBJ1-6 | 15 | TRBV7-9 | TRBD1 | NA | TGTGCCAGCAGCTCTAGTGGGACAGCAAATTCACCCCTCCACTTT | CASSSSGTANSPLHF
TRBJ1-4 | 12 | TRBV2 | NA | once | TGTGCCTGTAAGGGGGAGAATGAAAAACTGTTTTTT | CACKGENEKLFF
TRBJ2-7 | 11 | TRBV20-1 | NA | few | TGCAGTGCACGACACACCAACGAGCAGTACTTC | CSARHTNEQYF
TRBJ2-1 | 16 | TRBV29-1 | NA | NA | TGCAGCGCAGCGGGCGGGGCGATTAGCTCCTACAATGAGCAGTTCTTC | CSAAGGAISSYNEQFF
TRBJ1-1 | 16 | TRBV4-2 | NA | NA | TGTGCCAGCAGCCAAGAAGGGGGGGGCTTTGGCACTGAAGCTTTCTTT | CASSQEGGGFGTEAFF
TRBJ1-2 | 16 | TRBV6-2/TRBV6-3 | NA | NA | TGTGCCAGCAGTTACGCCGACAGGATCACTAACTATGGCTACACCTTC | CASSYADRITNYGYTF
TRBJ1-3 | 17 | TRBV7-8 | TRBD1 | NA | TGTGCCAGCAGCTTAGTTCGAACAGGGGGTGTTGGAAACACCATATATTTT | CASSLVRTGGVGNTIYF
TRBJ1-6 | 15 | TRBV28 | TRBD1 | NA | TGTGCCAGCACCGTTCGACAGGGAGGTAATTCACCCCTCCACTTT | CASTVRQGGNSPLHF
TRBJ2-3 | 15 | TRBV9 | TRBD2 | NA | TGTGCCTGCTCCCCTGGAGCGGGAGTTCCAAATACGCAGTATTTT | CACSPGAGVPNTQYF
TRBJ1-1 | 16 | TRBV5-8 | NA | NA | TGTGCCAGCAGCTTGTTCCGGGGACACCCGAACACTGAAGCTTTCTTT | CASSLFRGHPNTEAFF
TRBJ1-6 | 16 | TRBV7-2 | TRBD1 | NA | TGTGCCAGCAGCCGGGGACAGGCGAGGAGGAATTCACCCCTCCACTTT | CASSRGQARRNSPLHF
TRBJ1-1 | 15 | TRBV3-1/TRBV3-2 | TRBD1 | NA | TGTGCCAGCAGCCAGCCGGGACAGGGGAACACTGAAGCTTTCTTT | CASSQPGQGNTEAFF
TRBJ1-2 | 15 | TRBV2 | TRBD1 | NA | TGTGCCAGCAATGCGGGGACAGGGGGCGCGAATGGCTACACCTTC | CASNAGTGGANGYTF
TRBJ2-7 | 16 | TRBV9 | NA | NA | TGTGCCAGCAGCGTAGGGTGGCAGGGAAGGACCTACGAGCAGTACTTC | CASSVGWQGRTYEQYF
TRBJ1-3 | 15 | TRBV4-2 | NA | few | TGTGCCAGCAGCCAGCCCGGGGGGTCTGGAAACACCATATATTTT | CASSQPGGSGNTIYF
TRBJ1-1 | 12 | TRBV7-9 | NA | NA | TGTGCCAGCAGCTTTTATTCTGTTGAAGCTTTCTTT | CASSFYSVEAFF